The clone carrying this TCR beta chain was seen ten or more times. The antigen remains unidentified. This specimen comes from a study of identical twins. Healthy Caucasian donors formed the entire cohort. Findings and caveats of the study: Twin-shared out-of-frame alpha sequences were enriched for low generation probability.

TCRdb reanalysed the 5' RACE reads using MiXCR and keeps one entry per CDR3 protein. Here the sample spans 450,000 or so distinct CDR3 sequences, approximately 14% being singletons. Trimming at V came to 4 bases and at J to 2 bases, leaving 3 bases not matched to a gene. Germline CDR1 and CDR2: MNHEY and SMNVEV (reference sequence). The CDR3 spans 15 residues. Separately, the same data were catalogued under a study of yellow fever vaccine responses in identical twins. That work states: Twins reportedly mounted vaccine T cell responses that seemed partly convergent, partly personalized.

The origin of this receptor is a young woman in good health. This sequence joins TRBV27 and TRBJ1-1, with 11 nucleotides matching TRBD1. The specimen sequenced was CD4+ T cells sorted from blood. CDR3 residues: CASSSRTGGNTEAFF. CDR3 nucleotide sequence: TGTGCCAGCAGTTCCCGGACAGGGGGCAACACTGAAGCTTTCTTT.